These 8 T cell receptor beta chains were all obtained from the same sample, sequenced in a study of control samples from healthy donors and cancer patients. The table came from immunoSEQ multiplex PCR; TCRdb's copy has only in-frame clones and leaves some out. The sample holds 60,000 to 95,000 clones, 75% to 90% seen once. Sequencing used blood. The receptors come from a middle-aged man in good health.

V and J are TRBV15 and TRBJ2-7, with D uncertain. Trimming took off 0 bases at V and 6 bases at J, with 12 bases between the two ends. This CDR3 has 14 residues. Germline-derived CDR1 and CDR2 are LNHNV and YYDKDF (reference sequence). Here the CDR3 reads CATSRDSTWGEQYF. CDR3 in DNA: TGTGCCACCAGCAGAGATTCCACGTGGGGCGAGCAGTACTTC.

The CDR3 nucleotides read TGTGCCAGCAGCCAAGGCAGCCACGAGCAGTACTTC. It yields the protein CASSQGSHEQYF. The chain uses TRBV6-5 and TRBJ2-7; no firm D call. Per germline, CDR1 MNHEY and CDR2 SVGAGI. Trimming removed 6 bases from V and 5 bases from J, with 11 bases in between. CDR3 length: 12 amino acids.

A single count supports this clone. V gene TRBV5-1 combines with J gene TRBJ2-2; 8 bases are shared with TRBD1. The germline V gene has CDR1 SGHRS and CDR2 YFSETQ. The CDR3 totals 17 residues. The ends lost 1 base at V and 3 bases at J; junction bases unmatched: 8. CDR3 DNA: TGCGCCAGCAGCTTGTTGGGGCAGGGGGCTTACACCGGGGAGCTGTTTTTT. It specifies CASSLLGQGAYTGELFF.

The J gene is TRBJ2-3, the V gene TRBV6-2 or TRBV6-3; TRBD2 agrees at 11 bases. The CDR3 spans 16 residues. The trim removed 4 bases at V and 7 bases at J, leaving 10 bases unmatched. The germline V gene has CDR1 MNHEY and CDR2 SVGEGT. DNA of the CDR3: TGTGCCAGCAGTTCCAGACTAGCGGGACAATTGTATACGCAGTATTTT. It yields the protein CASSSRLAGQLYTQYF.

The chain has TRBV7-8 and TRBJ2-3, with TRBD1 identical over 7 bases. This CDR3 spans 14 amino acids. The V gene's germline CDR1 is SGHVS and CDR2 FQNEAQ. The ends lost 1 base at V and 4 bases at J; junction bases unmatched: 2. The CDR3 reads CASSLVQGADTQYF. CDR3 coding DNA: TGTGCCAGCAGCTTAGTCCAGGGGGCAGATACGCAGTATTTT.

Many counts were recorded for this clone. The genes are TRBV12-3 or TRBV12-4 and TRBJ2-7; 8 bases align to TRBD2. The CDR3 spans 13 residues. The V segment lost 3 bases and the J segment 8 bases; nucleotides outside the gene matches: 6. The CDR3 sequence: CASSLYVAGQQYF. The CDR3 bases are TGTGCCAGCAGTTTGTATGTAGCGGGACAGCAGTACTTC.

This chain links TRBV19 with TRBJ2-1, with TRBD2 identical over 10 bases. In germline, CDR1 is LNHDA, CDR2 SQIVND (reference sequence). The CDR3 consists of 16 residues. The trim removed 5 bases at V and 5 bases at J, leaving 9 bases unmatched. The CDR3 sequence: CASSLRGTSVDNEQFF. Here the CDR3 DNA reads TGTGCCAGTAGTCTCAGAGGGACTAGCGTGGACAATGAGCAGTTCTTC.

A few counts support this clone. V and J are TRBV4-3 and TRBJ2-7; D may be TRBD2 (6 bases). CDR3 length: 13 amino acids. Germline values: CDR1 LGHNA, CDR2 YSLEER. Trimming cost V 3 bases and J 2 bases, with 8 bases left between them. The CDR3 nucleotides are TGCGCCAGCAGCCACGGGGGAGCCTACGAGCAGTACTTC. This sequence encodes CASSHGGAYEQYF.